This T cell receptor (beta chain) stems from a study of graft-versus-host responses after intestinal transplantation. For the study at large: Anti-thymocyte globulin induction was given to all recipients, followed by tacrolimus and steroids for around three years.

This clone was counted a few times. Germline CDR1 SGHRS, CDR2 YFSETQ. The J segment lost 7 bases and the V segment lost 0 bases, leaving 7 bases of the junction unmatched. The CDR3 is 16 amino acids. Here immunoSEQ multiplex PCR was the method, and the copy in TCRdb shows in-frame clones only, minus some. The sample shows about 19,000 clones, under 40% of them seen only once. The study's findings and limits: Graft-donor T cell macrochimerism in patients accompanied high graft-versus-host to host-versus-graft clonal ratios in allografts.

Sample: alloreactive CD4+ T cells from a mixed lymphocyte reaction culture, taken before transplantation. Documented subset: CFSE-low proliferating T cells sorted from roughly six-day pre-transplant mixed lymphocyte reaction (GvH or HvG direction). The origin of this receptor is a human patient who was an organ donor for intestinal transplantation. The V and J genes are TRBV5-1 and TRBJ2-1; TRBD2 matches 10 bases. The DNA for the CDR3 is TGCGCCAGCAGCTTGGGTGCTAGCGGGAGTACTAATGAGCAGTTCTTC. Encoded protein: CASSLGASGSTNEQFF.